The 25 T cell receptor beta chains below come from one sample, sequenced in a study of regulatory T cells in long-lasting Graves disease. Investigators prepared the TCR beta libraries by applying iRepertoire HTBI primers and Arm-PCR of CDR3 regions. TCRdb passed the multiplex PCR reads through MiXCR, listing each CDR3 protein once. The repertoire holds about 400,000 distinct CDR3 sequences, with around 21% as singletons. As for time point: persistent/refractory GD, antithyroid drugs over 5 years with positive TRAb. The authors made the TCR library using RNA they extracted from PBMCs. The material sequenced was peripheral blood mononuclear cells (PBMCs), taken when the disease was refractory, from a patient treated with antithyroid drugs. These receptors all come from a female donor with Graves disease.

Written as DNA, the CDR3 is TGCGCCAGCAGCCCGGATGGGACTCCAGAGACCCAGTACTTC. It translates to CASSPDGTPETQYF. The rearrangement uses TRBV5-1 and TRBJ2-5; a weak D match, TRBD2 (6 bases). Per the germline V gene, CDR1 is SGHRS and CDR2 is YFSETQ. The V end lost 4 bases, the J end lost 4 bases, and 14 bases lay between the germline ends. The CDR3 sequence is 14 residues long.

In its sample, this clonotype was seen many times. This chain links TRBV11-2 with TRBJ2-7; possibly TRBD2 for D (6 bases). Looked up from germline, CDR1 is SGHAT and CDR2 is FQNNGV. CDR3 length equals 14 residues. V lost 0 bases to trimming and J lost 2 bases, with 8 bases between them. This CDR3 reads CASSLEGLTYEQYF. The CDR3 bases are TGTGCCAGCAGCTTAGAGGGACTTACCTACGAGCAGTACTTC.

The V gene is TRBV7-2, the J gene TRBJ2-7; D is unclear. The CDR3 contains 14 residues. V lost 2 bases, J lost 4 bases, and 12 bases lay in between. The V gene's germline CDR1 is SGHTA and CDR2 FQGNSA. In DNA, the CDR3 is TGTGCCAGCAGCTTAAATGGGTTAGATTACGAGCAGTACTTC. Residues: CASSLNGLDYEQYF.

CDR3 residues: CSARLSGENQPQHF. For the CDR3, the DNA is TGCAGTGCTAGATTATCGGGGGAAAATCAGCCCCAGCATTTT. The chain uses TRBV20-1 and TRBJ1-5; maybe TRBD1 (5 bases). The CDR3 runs 14 residues. The germline V and J ends were trimmed by 2 bases and 4 bases, with 12 bases remaining between them. Germline V gene lookup returns CDR1 DFQATT and CDR2 SNEGSKA (reference sequence).

As for this clonotype: One junction end disagrees with the germline gene, perhaps due to a read error. The chain recombines TRBV7-2 with TRBJ2-2, with D possibly being TRBD1 (6 bases). There are 15 residues in the CDR3. Germline V gene data show CDR1 as SGHTA and CDR2 as FQGNSA. The CDR3 here is CASSSQGTHTGELFF. The CDR3 DNA reads as TGCGCCAGCAGCTCACAGGGAACCCACACCGGGGAGCTGTTTTTT. The whole variable domain, filled in from reference TRBV7-2 and TRBJ2-2, reads GAGVSQSPSNKVTEKGKDVELRCDPISGHTALYWYRQSLGQGLEFLIYFQGNSAPDKSGLPSDRFSAERTGGSVSTLTIQRTQQEDSAVYLCASSSQGTHTGELFFGEGSRLTVL.

This clonotype showed up just a few times. The chain is built from TRBV6-1 and TRBJ1-2; TRBD1 is a possible D gene (6 bases). The CDR3 runs 15 residues. CDR1 and CDR2 (germline): MNHNS, SASEGT. Trimming shortened V by 6 bases and J by 5 bases, and 19 bases separated the two germline ends. CDR3 region: CASSFFLGGTYGYTF. The CDR3 bases are TGTGCCAGCAGCTTCTTCCTAGGGGGGACATATGGCTACACCTTC.

This clonotype was picked up many times. The gene calls are TRBV28 and TRBJ2-7, with D perhaps TRBD1 (5 bases). This CDR3 region has 15 residues. Trimming cost V 2 bases and J 3 bases, with 14 bases left between them. CDR1 and CDR2 from the germline V gene are MDHEN and SYDVKM. This chain's CDR3 is CASSLGRVSLYEQYF. Here the CDR3 DNA reads TGTGCCAGCAGTTTAGGCAGGGTGTCCCTCTACGAGCAGTACTTC.

The gene calls are TRBV30 and TRBJ1-6; possibly TRBD1 for D (5 bases). This CDR3 is 13 amino acids long. The V gene's germline CDR1 is GTSNPN and CDR2 SVGIG (reference sequence). Trimming took 1 base from V and 8 from J, leaving 9 bases between them. The CDR3 sequence is CAWSETRDSPLHF. CDR3 bases: TGTGCCTGGAGTGAGACCAGGGATTCACCCCTCCACTTT.

This clonotype was observed a handful of times. This sequence joins TRBV27 and TRBJ1-6; TRBD1 matches 7 bases. V was pared by 3 bases and J by 5 bases, with 4 bases of the junction left unmatched. The germline gives CDR1 MNHEY, CDR2 SMNVEV (reference sequence). The CDR3 has 15 residues. Here the CDR3 DNA reads TGTGCCAGCAGTTTTTCAGGACAGGATAATTCACCCCTCCACTTT. Protein sequence: CASSFSGQDNSPLHF.

This clonotype was found many times. The V and J genes are TRBV28 and TRBJ1-5; unclear D gene. From germline, CDR1 is MDHEN and CDR2 SYDVKM. This CDR3 is built from 15 residues. The V end lost 3 bases, the J end lost 4 bases, and 13 bases lay between the germline ends. CDR3 coding DNA: TGTGCCAGCAGTTTTCCCGAGGAGCGAAATCAGCCCCAGCATTTT. Residues: CASSFPEERNQPQHF. The variable domain in full, completed from reference TRBV28 and TRBJ1-5, reads DVKVTQSSRYLVKRTGEKVFLECVQDMDHENMFWYRQDPGLGLRLIYFSYDVKMKEKGDIPEGYSVSREKKERFSLILESASTNQTSMYLCASSFPEERNQPQHFGDGTRLSIL.

The gene calls are TRBV28 and TRBJ1-2; 7 nucleotides agree with TRBD1. Losses at the gene ends were 3 bases for V and 8 bases for J; bases not matched to a gene: 9. The V gene's germline CDR1 is MDHEN and CDR2 SYDVKM. The CDR3 is 14 residues long. The CDR3 reads CASSFEGARGGYTF. The DNA of the CDR3 is TGTGCCAGCAGTTTTGAGGGGGCCCGGGGGGGCTACACCTTC.

This clonotype was picked up many times. The gene calls are TRBV6-5 and TRBJ1-2; D gene ambiguous. This CDR3 has 15 residues. Between the trimmed V and J ends, which lost 2 bases and 5 bases, there was a span of 15 bases. Germline V CDR1 and CDR2: MNHEY, SVGAGI. This chain's CDR3 is CASSYPQQNPYGYTF. CDR3 nucleotide sequence: TGTGCCAGCAGTTACCCGCAACAGAACCCTTATGGCTACACCTTC.

V is TRBV7-2 and J is TRBJ2-1, with D perhaps TRBD2 (6 bases). This CDR3 spans 14 amino acids. The germline V and J ends were trimmed by 3 bases and 9 bases, with 15 bases remaining between them. Germline assignment: CDR1 SGHTA and CDR2 FQGNSA. The CDR3 is CASSFLATEGEQFF. Written as DNA, the CDR3 is TGTGCCAGCAGCTTCCTAGCGACGGAGGGTGAGCAGTTCTTC.

This chain uses TRBV6-2 or TRBV6-3 with TRBJ2-7; TRBD1 matches at 8 bases. V lost 8 bases, J lost 4 bases, and 13 bases stayed unmatched. Germline V lookup: CDR1 MNHEY, CDR2 SVGEGT. The length of the CDR3 is 15 residues. The CDR3 spells CASSQSDRGRYEQYF. CDR3 sequence (DNA): TGTGCCAGCTCCCAAAGCGACAGGGGCAGGTACGAGCAGTACTTC.

There are many counts of this clonotype. The rearrangement links TRBV6-1 to TRBJ2-7; D is possibly TRBD2 (6 bases). The CDR3 is made up of 15 amino acids. Germline V gene data show CDR1 as MNHNS and CDR2 as SASEGT. V was trimmed by 6 bases and J by 2 bases, leaving 17 bases between them. CDR3 sequence reads: CASSPVGPGAYEQYF. The DNA for the CDR3 is TGTGCCAGCAGCCCCGTCGGCCCGGGGGCCTACGAGCAGTACTTC.

The table lists this clonotype with many counts. This chain connects TRBV7-2 to TRBJ1-1; no definite D call. Trimming shortened V by 1 base and J by 3 bases, and 3 bases separated the two germline ends. The CDR3 loop spans 12 amino acids. CDR1 is SGHTA, CDR2 FQGNSA, per germline. CDR3 sequence reads: CASSLVYTEAFF. CDR3 sequence (DNA): TGTGCCAGCAGCTTAGTTTACACTGAAGCTTTCTTT.

This chain links TRBV7-9 with TRBJ2-7; D remains unclear. Germline assignment: CDR1 SEHNR and CDR2 FQNEAQ (reference sequence). Trimming shortened V by 4 bases and J by 3 bases, and 16 bases separated the two germline ends. The CDR3 covers 15 residues. The CDR3 sequence is CASSSYVGPNYEQYF. For the CDR3, the DNA is TGTGCCAGCAGCTCCTACGTCGGACCCAACTACGAGCAGTACTTC.

As regards this clonotype: A much bigger clone sits one base away, suggesting this may be a read error. The chain is built from TRBV20-1 and TRBJ2-7; 7 bases are shared with TRBD2. Per the germline V gene, CDR1 is DFQATT and CDR2 is SNEGSKA (reference sequence). The V gene end was trimmed by 5 bases and the J gene end by 4 bases; junction bases not matched to a gene: 8. The CDR3 totals 13 residues. The CDR3 DNA sequence: TGCAGTGCTGGGGCGGGAGCGACGTACGAGCAGTACTTC. This encodes CSAGAGATYEQYF.

This clonotype was seen more than once but under ten times. V gene TRBV19 combines with J gene TRBJ1-4, with D unclear. V lost 1 base to trimming and J lost 4 bases, with 7 bases between them. The CDR3 sequence is 14 residues long. Germline CDR1 and CDR2: LNHDA and SQIVND (reference sequence). The CDR3 reads CASSIAGGNEKLFF. CDR3 in DNA: TGTGCCAGTAGTATAGCAGGCGGTAATGAAAAACTGTTTTTT.

The chain is built from TRBV5-1 and TRBJ1-5; 7 nucleotides match TRBD1. This CDR3 is built from 14 residues. Germline assignment: CDR1 SGHRS and CDR2 YFSETQ. V was clipped by 1 base and J by 6 bases; unmatched bases: 4. CDR3 nucleotides: TGCGCCAGCAGCTTGACGACAGGGTCTCAGCCCCAGCATTTT. The encoded protein is CASSLTTGSQPQHF.

This chain links TRBV29-1 with TRBJ1-1; D gene uncertain. V lost 0 bases and J 0 bases, leaving 17 bases between the germline ends. The CDR3 spans 17 residues. Germline V CDR1 and CDR2: SQVTM, ANQGSEA. DNA of the CDR3: TGCAGCGTTGAAGATATATCGCAGCTAGACATGAACACTGAAGCTTTCTTT. Translating gives CSVEDISQLDMNTEAFF.

The rearrangement joins TRBV15 to TRBJ1-2; 9 bases line up with TRBD1. The trim removed 0 bases at V and 9 bases at J, leaving 11 bases unmatched. The CDR3 loop spans 16 amino acids. Germline V gene sequence: CDR1 LNHNV, CDR2 YYDKDF (reference sequence). The CDR3: CATSREIDGQGSSYTF. The CDR3 DNA follows: TGTGCCACCAGCAGAGAAATAGATGGACAGGGGAGTAGCTACACCTTC.

The rearrangement links TRBV9 to TRBJ2-5; no clear D gene. The V gene's germline CDR1 is SGDLS and CDR2 YYNGEE. Deletions cut 0 bases from V and 4 bases from J, with 10 bases between. The CDR3 has 14 residues. Here the CDR3 DNA reads TGTGCCAGCAGCGTAGAACCGGAGCGAGAGACCCAGTACTTC. This encodes CASSVEPERETQYF.

This clonotype was detected many times. The chain has TRBV28 and TRBJ1-1; the D is unclear. The CDR3 has 11 residues. The germline V gene encodes CDR1 MDHEN and CDR2 SYDVKM. V was shortened by 6 bases and J by 5 bases, with 7 bases between the two germline ends. In DNA form, the CDR3 reads TGTGCCAGCAGCGATTTTACTGAAGCTTTCTTT. Its protein product is CASSDFTEAFF.

The V call is TRBV20-1, the J call TRBJ2-2; TRBD1 agrees at 7 bases. The V gene's germline CDR1 is DFQATT and CDR2 SNEGSKA (reference sequence). The ends lost 6 bases at V and 5 bases at J; junction bases unmatched: 6. CDR3 length: 13 residues. The CDR3 nucleotides are TGCAGTGCCAACTCGGACAGGACCGGGGAGCTGTTTTTT. This codes for CSANSDRTGELFF.